This TCR beta chain derives from a study of T-cell reconstitution after alpha-beta-depleted transplantation in children. The CDR3 extends over 15 amino acids. Between the trimmed V and J ends, which lost 1 base and 8 bases, there was a span of 15 bases. The germline gives CDR1 LGHNA, CDR2 YSLEER. A TCRbeta library incorporating unique molecular identifiers was prepared. TCRdb re-derived calls from the PCR reads in MiXCR, one entry per CDR3 protein. Found here are around 5,600 distinct CDR3 sequences, roughly 15% of them singletons; the top ten hold under 85%. This clonotype was detected many times. The antigen remains unidentified. Findings of the study overall: It was surviving recipient T cells and thymic progenitors that gave some patients high TCRbeta diversity at day 60. As was reported, about two months after transplant, alpha-beta T cells came from several hundred expanded graft clones. Among T cells one year after transplant, newly produced cells accounted for most counts and diversity.

This chain connects TRBV4-3 to TRBJ2-4; the D gene is possibly TRBD2 (5 bases). The TCR was taken from a patient between 2 and 9 years old who had a stem cell transplant for inherited bone marrow failure, so the T cells may come from the graft donor. Sequencing used PBMCs, mostly from graft donor cells, obtained 180 days after TCRalphabeta/CD19-depleted stem cell transplant. CDR3 sequence reads: CASSQGGGTVDIQYF. CDR3 DNA sequence: TGCGCCAGCAGCCAAGGCGGAGGAACGGTAGACATTCAGTACTTC.